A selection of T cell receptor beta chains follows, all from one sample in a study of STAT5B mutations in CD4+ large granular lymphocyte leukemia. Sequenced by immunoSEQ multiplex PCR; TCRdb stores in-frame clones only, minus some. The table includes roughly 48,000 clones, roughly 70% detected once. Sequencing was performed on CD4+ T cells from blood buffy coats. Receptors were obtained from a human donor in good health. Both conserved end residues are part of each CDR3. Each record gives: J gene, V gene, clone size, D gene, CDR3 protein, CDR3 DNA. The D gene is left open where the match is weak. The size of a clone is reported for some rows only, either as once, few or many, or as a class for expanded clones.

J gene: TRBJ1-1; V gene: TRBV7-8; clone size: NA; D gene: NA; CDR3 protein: CASSPLTGTNTEAFF; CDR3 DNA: TGTGCCAGCAGCCCCTTGACAGGAACGAACACTGAAGCTTTCTTT
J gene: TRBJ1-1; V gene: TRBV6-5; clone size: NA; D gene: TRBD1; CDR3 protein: CASSRTGGATEAFF; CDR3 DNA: TGTGCCAGCAGTCGCACAGGGGGCGCGACTGAAGCTTTCTTT
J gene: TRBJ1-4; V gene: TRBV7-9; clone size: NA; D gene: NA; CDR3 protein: CASSPRRTEKLFF; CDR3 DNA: TGTGCCAGCAGCCCGCGACGAACCGAAAAACTGTTTTTT
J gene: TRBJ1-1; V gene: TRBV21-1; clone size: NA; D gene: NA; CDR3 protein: CASSTHGRVNTEAFF; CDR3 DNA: TGTGCCAGCAGCACACACGGGAGAGTGAACACTGAAGCTTTCTTT
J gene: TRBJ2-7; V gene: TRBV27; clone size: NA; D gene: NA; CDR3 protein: CASSNPQGSTEQYF; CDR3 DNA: TGTGCCAGCAGTAACCCTCAGGGTTCTACCGAGCAGTACTTC
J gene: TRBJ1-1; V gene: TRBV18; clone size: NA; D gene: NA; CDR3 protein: CASSLLLDTEAFF; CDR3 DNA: TGTGCCAGCTCACTTTTGCTTGACACTGAAGCTTTCTTT
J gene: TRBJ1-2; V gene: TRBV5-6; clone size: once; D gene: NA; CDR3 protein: CASSTLGGSNYGYTF; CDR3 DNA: TGTGCCAGCAGTACTCTCGGAGGATCCAACTATGGCTACACCTTC
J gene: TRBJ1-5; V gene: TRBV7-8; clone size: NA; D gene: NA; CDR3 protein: CASSLVGGTEPQHF; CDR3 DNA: TGTGCCAGCAGCTTAGTAGGGGGAACGGAGCCCCAGCATTTT
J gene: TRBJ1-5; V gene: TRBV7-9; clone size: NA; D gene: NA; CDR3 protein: CASSPKGGRDNQPQHF; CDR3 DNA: TGTGCCAGCAGCCCGAAGGGAGGGAGGGACAATCAGCCCCAGCATTTT
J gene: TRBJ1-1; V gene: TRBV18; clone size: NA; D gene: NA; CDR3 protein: CASSPPGGLTEAFF; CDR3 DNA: TGTGCCAGCTCACCACCGGGAGGGTTAACTGAAGCTTTCTTT
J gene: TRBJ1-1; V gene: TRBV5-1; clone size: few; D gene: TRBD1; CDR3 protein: CASSLGSGQKNTEAFF; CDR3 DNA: TGCGCCAGCAGCTTGGGATCGGGACAGAAGAACACTGAAGCTTTCTTT
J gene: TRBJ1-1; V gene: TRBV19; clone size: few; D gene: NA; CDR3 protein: CASSSRASGTEAFF; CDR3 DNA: TGTGCCAGTAGTAGCAGGGCAAGTGGGACTGAAGCTTTCTTT
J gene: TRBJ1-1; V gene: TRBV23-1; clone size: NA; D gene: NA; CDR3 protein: CASSGRTNTEAFF; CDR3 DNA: TGCGCCAGCAGTGGACGGACGAACACTGAAGCTTTCTTT
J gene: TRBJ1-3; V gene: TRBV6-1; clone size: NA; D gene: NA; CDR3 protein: CAIGPSGNTIYF; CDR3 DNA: TGTGCTATCGGGCCCTCTGGAAACACCATATATTTT
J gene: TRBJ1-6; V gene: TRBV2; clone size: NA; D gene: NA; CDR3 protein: CASSWQESSYNSPLHF; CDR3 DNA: TGTGCCAGCAGTTGGCAGGAAAGCTCCTATAATTCACCCCTCCACTTT
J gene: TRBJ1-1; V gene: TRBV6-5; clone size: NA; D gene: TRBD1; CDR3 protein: CASSYLGQGDLRAFF; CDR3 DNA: TGTGCCAGCAGTTACTTAGGACAGGGGGATTTGAGGGCTTTCTTT
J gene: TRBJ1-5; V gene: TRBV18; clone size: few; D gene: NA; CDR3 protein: CATSGYNNQPQHF; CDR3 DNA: TGTGCCACCTCCGGTTATAACAATCAGCCCCAGCATTTT
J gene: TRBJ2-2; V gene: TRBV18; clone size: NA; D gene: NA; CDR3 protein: CASSAGTTNTGELFF; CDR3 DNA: TGTGCCAGCTCAGCCGGGACCACGAACACCGGGGAGCTGTTTTTT
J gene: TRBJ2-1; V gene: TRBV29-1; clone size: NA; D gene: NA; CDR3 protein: CSVAQTPYNEQFF; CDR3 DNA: TGCAGCGTCGCACAGACCCCTTACAATGAGCAGTTCTTC
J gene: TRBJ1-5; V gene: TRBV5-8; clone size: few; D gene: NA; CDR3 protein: CASSLEEGQPQHF; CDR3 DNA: TGTGCCAGCAGCTTGGAAGAGGGTCAGCCCCAGCATTTT
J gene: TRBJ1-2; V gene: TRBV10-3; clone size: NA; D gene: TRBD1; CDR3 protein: CAIKGQDSYGYTF; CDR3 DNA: TGTGCCATCAAGGGACAGGACTCTTATGGCTACACCTTC
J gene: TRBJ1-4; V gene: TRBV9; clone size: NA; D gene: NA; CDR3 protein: CASSGTDEKLFF; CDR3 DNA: TGTGCCAGCAGCGGGACAGATGAAAAACTGTTTTTT
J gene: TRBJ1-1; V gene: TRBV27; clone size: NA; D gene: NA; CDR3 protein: CASSSSTGHTEAFF; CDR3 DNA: TGTGCCAGCAGTTCCTCCACCGGGCACACTGAAGCTTTCTTT
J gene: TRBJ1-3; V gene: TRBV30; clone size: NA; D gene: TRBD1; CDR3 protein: CAWSVQGMAGNTIYF; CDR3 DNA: TGTGCCTGGAGTGTACAGGGGATGGCTGGAAACACCATATATTTT
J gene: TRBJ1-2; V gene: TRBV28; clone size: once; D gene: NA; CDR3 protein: CASSQTIGPLYGYTF; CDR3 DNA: TGTGCCAGCAGTCAAACAATCGGGCCCCTCTATGGCTACACCTTC
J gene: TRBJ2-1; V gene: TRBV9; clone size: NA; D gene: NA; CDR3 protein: CASSPWTVDEQFF; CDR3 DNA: TGTGCCAGCAGCCCCTGGACCGTGGATGAGCAGTTCTTC
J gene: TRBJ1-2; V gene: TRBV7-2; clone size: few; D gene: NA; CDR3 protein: CASSWDTWGYTF; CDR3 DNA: TGTGCCAGCAGCTGGGACACCTGGGGCTACACCTTC
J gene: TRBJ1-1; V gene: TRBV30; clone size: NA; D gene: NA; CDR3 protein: CAWSARDPRGTEAFF; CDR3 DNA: TGTGCCTGGAGTGCCCGGGACCCGAGGGGCACTGAAGCTTTCTTT
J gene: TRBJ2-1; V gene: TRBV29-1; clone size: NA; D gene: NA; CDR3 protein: CSVEAQEKIYEQFF; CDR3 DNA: TGCAGCGTTGAGGCCCAAGAGAAAATCTATGAGCAGTTCTTC
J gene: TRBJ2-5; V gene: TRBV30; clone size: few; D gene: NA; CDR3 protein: CAWEQGGQTQYF; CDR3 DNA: TGTGCCTGGGAACAGGGCGGTCAGACCCAGTACTTC
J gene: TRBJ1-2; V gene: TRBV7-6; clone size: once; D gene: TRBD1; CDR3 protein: CASSLQAGGYGYTF; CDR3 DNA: TGTGCCAGCAGCTTACAGGCAGGGGGCTATGGCTACACCTTC
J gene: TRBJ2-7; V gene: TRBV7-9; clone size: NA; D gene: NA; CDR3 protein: CASSPRSRDEQYF; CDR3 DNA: TGTGCCAGCAGCCCCCGGTCCAGGGACGAGCAGTACTTC
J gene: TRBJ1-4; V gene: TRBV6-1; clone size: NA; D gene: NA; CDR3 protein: CASSVQGATNEKLFF; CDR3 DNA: TGTGCCAGCAGTGTACAGGGTGCAACTAATGAAAAACTGTTTTTT
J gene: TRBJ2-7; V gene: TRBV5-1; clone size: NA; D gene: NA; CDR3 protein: CASSPLPLAYEQYF; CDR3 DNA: TGCGCCAGCAGCCCACTCCCACTAGCCTACGAGCAGTACTTC
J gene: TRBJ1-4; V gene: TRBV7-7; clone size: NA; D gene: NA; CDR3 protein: CASSGRLDEKLFF; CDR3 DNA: TGTGCTAGCAGCGGGAGACTAGATGAAAAACTGTTTTTT
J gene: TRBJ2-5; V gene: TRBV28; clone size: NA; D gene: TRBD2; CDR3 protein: CASTLGGGETQYF; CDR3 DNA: TGTGCCAGCACCCTTGGCGGGGGAGAGACCCAGTACTTC
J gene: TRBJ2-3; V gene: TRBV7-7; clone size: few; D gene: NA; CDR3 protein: CASSHASTDTQYF; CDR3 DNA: TGTGCTAGCAGCCACGCTAGCACAGATACGCAGTATTTT
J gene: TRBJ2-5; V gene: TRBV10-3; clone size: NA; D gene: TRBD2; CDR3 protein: CAISESTSGEETQYF; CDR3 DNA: TGTGCCATCAGTGAGTCGACTAGCGGGGAAGAGACCCAGTACTTC
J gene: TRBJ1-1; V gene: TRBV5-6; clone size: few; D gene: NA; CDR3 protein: CASSLALLNTEAFF; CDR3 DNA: TGTGCCAGCAGCTTGGCTCTGTTGAACACTGAAGCTTTCTTT